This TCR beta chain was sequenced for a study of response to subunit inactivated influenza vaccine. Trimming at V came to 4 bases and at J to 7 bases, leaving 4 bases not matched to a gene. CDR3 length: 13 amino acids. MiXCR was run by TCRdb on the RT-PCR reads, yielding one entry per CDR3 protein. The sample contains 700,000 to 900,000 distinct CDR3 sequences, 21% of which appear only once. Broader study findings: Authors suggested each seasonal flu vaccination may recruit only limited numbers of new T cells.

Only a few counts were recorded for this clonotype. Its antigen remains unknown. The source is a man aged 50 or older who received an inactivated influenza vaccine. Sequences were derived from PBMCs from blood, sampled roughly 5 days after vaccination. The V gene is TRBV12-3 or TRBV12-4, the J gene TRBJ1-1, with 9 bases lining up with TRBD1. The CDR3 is CASSSQGASEAFF. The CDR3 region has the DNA TGTGCCAGCAGTTCACAGGGGGCCAGTGAAGCTTTCTTT.